These 16 T cell receptor beta chains were all obtained from the same sample, sequenced in a study of blood T cell repertoires in COVID-19. Produced via immunoSEQ multiplex PCR; TCRdb's table is partial and in-frame only. The sample includes about 370,000 clones, roughly nine tenths of them seen just once. The material sequenced was PBMCs or T cells enriched from blood (not recorded which). The receptors shown here come from a man younger than 35 who had recovered from COVID-19.

The chain has TRBV9 and TRBJ1-5; TRBD1 matches 8 bases. V trimming: 2 bases; J trimming: 3 bases; junction bases outside the gene matches: 4. This CDR3 has 15 residues. Germline-derived CDR1 and CDR2 are SGDLS and YYNGEE. DNA of the CDR3: TGTGCCAGCAGCGTTGGCAGGGGGCCCAATCAGCCCCAGCATTTT. Translated: CASSVGRGPNQPQHF.

CDR3 DNA: TGTGCCAGCTCACCGACTAGCGAGGGGGAGCTGTTTTTT. It is translated as CASSPTSEGELFF. V and J are TRBV18 and TRBJ2-2, with TRBD2 matching over 8 bases. Germline V gene sequence: CDR1 KGHSH, CDR2 LQKENI. The CDR3 sequence is 13 residues long. V shed 3 bases, J shed 8 bases, and the junction held 2 bases outside the gene matches.

V gene TRBV7-2 combines with J gene TRBJ2-6; D gene unclear. Germline V lookup: CDR1 SGHTA, CDR2 FQGNSA. There are 15 residues in the CDR3. Trimming stripped 2 bases from V and 0 bases from J, with 5 bases between. The CDR3 here is CASSLRSSGANVLTF. For the CDR3, the DNA is TGTGCCAGCAGCTTAAGGAGCTCTGGGGCCAACGTCCTGACTTTC.

V and J are TRBV29-1 and TRBJ2-1; TRBD2 matches 9 bases. Germline V CDR1 and CDR2: SQVTM, ANQGSEA. Trimming at V came to 3 bases and at J to 8 bases, leaving 5 bases not matched to a gene. This CDR3 is 13 amino acids long. The CDR3 region is CSVERGGFDEQFF. CDR3 DNA sequence: TGCAGCGTTGAGCGGGGGGGTTTCGATGAGCAGTTCTTC.

The chain combines TRBV10-3 with TRBJ2-5, with 8 bases that match TRBD2. V shed 6 bases, J shed 4 bases, and the junction held 10 bases outside the gene matches. Germline loops: CDR1 ENHRY, CDR2 SYGVKD. The CDR3 is 15 amino acids. The CDR3 sequence is CAISSGAGVGETQYF. The CDR3 bases are TGTGCCATCAGCTCCGGAGCGGGGGTGGGAGAGACCCAGTACTTC.

The genes are TRBV2 and TRBJ1-1, with TRBD1 identical over 11 bases. This CDR3 spans 15 amino acids. The trim removed 4 bases at V and 6 bases at J, leaving 7 bases unmatched. Germline values: CDR1 SNHLY, CDR2 FYNNEI. In DNA, the CDR3 is TGTGCCAGCAGTGGGACAGGGGGCGCGCGGTCTGAAGCTTTCTTT. It yields the protein CASSGTGGARSEAFF.

In DNA form, the CDR3 reads TGTGCCAGCAGCTGGAGGGGGGGACTAGCGGGAGTCCGAGATACGCAGTATTTT. It codes for CASSWRGGLAGVRDTQYF. This rearrangement joins TRBV11-2 to TRBJ2-3; 14 positions match TRBD2. Germline V CDR1 and CDR2: SGHAT, FQNNGV. The CDR3 covers 18 residues. V shed 4 bases, J shed 5 bases, and the junction held 11 bases outside the gene matches. Filled out from reference TRBV11-2 and TRBJ2-3, the complete variable domain reads EAGVAQSPRYKIIEKRQSVAFWCNPISGHATLYWYQQILGQGPKLLIQFQNNGVVDDSQLPKDRFSAERLKGVDSTLKIQPAKLEDSAVYLCASSWRGGLAGVRDTQYFGPGTRLTVL.

The CDR3 sequence: CASRRDSLGQPQHF. In DNA form, the CDR3 reads TGTGCCAGTAGGAGGGACAGTCTGGGGCAGCCCCAGCATTTT. This rearrangement joins TRBV19 to TRBJ1-5; 7 bases map to TRBD1. J lost 7 bases, V lost 6 bases, and 9 bases had no gene match. The CDR3 runs 14 residues. Germline V lookup: CDR1 LNHDA, CDR2 SQIVND (reference sequence).

The V and J genes are TRBV7-3 and TRBJ2-1; 10 bases line up with TRBD2. V dropped 2 bases and J dropped 6; count of bases not matched to a gene: 1. Germline V gene lookup returns CDR1 SGHTA and CDR2 FQGTGA. This CDR3 region has 14 residues. The CDR3 here is CASSLGLAANEQFF. Here the CDR3 DNA reads TGTGCCAGCAGCTTAGGACTAGCGGCCAATGAGCAGTTCTTC. The full variable domain, rest sourced from reference TRBV7-3 and TRBJ2-1, is GAGVSQTPSNKVTEKGKYVELRCDPISGHTALYWYRQSLGQGPEFLIYFQGTGAADDSGLPNDRFFAVRPEGSVSTLKIQRTERGDSAVYLCASSLGLAANEQFFGPGTRLTVL.

The CDR3 DNA is TGTGCCAGCAGCCCACCAAGCGGTTACTCCTACAATGAGCAGTTCTTC. Its translation is CASSPPSGYSYNEQFF. V gene TRBV11-2 combines with J gene TRBJ2-1, with a weak D call TRBD2 (5 bases). Per the germline V gene, CDR1 is SGHAT and CDR2 is FQNNGV. The V end lost 5 bases, the J end lost 0 bases, and 14 bases lay between the germline ends. The CDR3 has 16 residues.

V and J are TRBV28 and TRBJ1-2; 7 bases agree with TRBD1. This CDR3 spans 14 amino acids. J was trimmed by 7 bases and V by 6 bases; bases with no gene match: 11. From germline, CDR1 is MDHEN and CDR2 SYDVKM. CDR3 protein: CASRRQGSLGGYTF. For the CDR3, the DNA is TGTGCCAGCAGGAGACAGGGCTCCTTAGGTGGCTACACCTTC.

The chain recombines TRBV19 with TRBJ2-1, with TRBD2 identical over 13 bases. Germline trimming cut 2 bases from V and 12 bases from J; bases unmatched to any gene: 7. The CDR3 has 15 residues. Germline lookup yields CDR1 LNHDA and CDR2 SQIVND (reference sequence). The chain's CDR3 is CASSIPGLAGVGQFF. CDR3 coding DNA: TGTGCCAGTAGTATACCTGGACTAGCGGGAGTTGGGCAGTTCTTC.

V gene TRBV5-1 combines with J gene TRBJ1-1, with D maybe TRBD1 (5 bases). The CDR3 runs 16 residues. V was clipped by 1 base and J by 1 base, with 14 bases between them. CDR1 is SGHRS, CDR2 YFSETQ, per germline. This CDR3 reads CASSLIGQGENTEAFF. The CDR3, as DNA: TGCGCCAGCAGCTTGATTGGACAAGGGGAGAACACTGAAGCTTTCTTT.

This clone was seen a single time. The chain employs TRBV14 and TRBJ1-1; 7 nucleotides align to TRBD1. The CDR3 totals 17 residues. Per the germline V gene, CDR1 is SGHDN and CDR2 is FVKESK. Trimming at V came to 4 bases and at J to 0 bases, leaving 11 bases not matched to a gene. CDR3 residues: CASSLRQGPSMNTEAFF. The CDR3, as DNA: TGTGCCAGCAGCCTCCGACAGGGACCCTCCATGAACACTGAAGCTTTCTTT. Variable domain in full (rest from reference TRBV14 and TRBJ1-1): EAGVTQFPSHSVIEKGQTVTLRCDPISGHDNLYWYRRVMGKEIKFLLHFVKESKQDESGMPNNRFLAERTGGTYSTLKVQPAELEDSGVYFCASSLRQGPSMNTEAFFGQGTRLTVV.

The chain couples TRBV4-1 to TRBJ2-4; perhaps TRBD1 as D (6 bases). The V end was cut by 0 bases, the J end by 0 bases, with 12 bases between. Germline V gene data show CDR1 as MGHRA and CDR2 as YSYEKL. The CDR3 is 17 amino acids. The CDR3 DNA is TGCGCCAGCAGCCAAGATGGGGGCGCAGTAGCCAAAAACATTCAGTACTTC. Residues: CASSQDGGAVAKNIQYF.

The V and J genes are TRBV10-3 and TRBJ1-1; 8 bases agree with TRBD1. The V segment lost 6 bases and the J segment 2 bases; nucleotides outside the gene matches: 5. This CDR3 is 14 amino acids long. The germline V gene has CDR1 ENHRY and CDR2 SYGVKD. The DNA for the CDR3 is TGTGCCATCAGGACCGGACAGGGCAACACTGAAGCTTTCTTT. Its protein product is CAIRTGQGNTEAFF.